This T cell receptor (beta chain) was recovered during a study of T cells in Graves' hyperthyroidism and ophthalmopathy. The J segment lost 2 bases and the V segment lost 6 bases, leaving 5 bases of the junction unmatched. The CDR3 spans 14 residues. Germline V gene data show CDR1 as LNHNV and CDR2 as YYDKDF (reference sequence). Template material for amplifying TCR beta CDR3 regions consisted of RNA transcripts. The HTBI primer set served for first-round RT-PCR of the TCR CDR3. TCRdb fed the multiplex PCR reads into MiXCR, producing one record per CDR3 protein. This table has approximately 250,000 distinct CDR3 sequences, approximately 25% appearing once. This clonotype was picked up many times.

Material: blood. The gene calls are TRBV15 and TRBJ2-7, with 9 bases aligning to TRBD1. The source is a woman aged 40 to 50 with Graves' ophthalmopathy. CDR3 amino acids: CATRRDREAYEQYF. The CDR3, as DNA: TGTGCCACCAGACGGGACAGGGAAGCCTACGAGCAGTACTTC.